These T cell receptor beta chains were read from a single sample in a study of cytomegalovirus exposure and HLA in healthy donors. Repertoires were generated with immunoSEQ multiplex PCR, while TCRdb's copy carries only in-frame clones and drops some. Among around 90,000 clones listed, roughly 83% were seen once. Sequencing was performed on PBMCs. Every receptor here comes from a male donor in good health and CMV-seropositive. CDR3s include the opening cysteine and the closing phenylalanine or tryptophan. The order of the fields is J gene, CDR3 length, clone size, D gene, V gene, CDR3 protein, CDR3 DNA. A D gene is named only where the DNA matches it firmly. Clone size appears in some rows only: once, few, many, or a class for an expanded clone.

j_call: TRBJ2-5; cdr3_length: 16; clone_size: -; d_call: TRBD2; v_call: TRBV7-9; cdr3_aa: CASSLGLAGLGETQYF; cdr3_nt: TGTGCCAGCAGCTTAGGACTAGCGGGGCTCGGGGAGACCCAGTACTTC
j_call: TRBJ2-3; cdr3_length: 18; clone_size: -; d_call: TRBD2; v_call: TRBV19; cdr3_aa: CASSMRRGAVSSTDTQYF; cdr3_nt: TGTGCCAGTAGTATGAGGCGGGGGGCCGTTTCTAGCACAGATACGCAGTATTTT
j_call: TRBJ1-1; cdr3_length: 16; clone_size: -; d_call: -; v_call: TRBV7-8; cdr3_aa: CASSLVGHSAGTEAFF; cdr3_nt: TGTGCCAGCAGCTTAGTCGGCCACTCGGCGGGCACTGAAGCTTTCTTT
j_call: TRBJ1-1; cdr3_length: 19; clone_size: -; d_call: -; v_call: TRBV9; cdr3_aa: CASSPSNGRVSLMNTEAFF; cdr3_nt: TGTGCCAGCAGCCCGAGCAACGGCAGGGTGTCGCTGATGAACACTGAAGCTTTCTTT
j_call: TRBJ2-1; cdr3_length: 14; clone_size: once; d_call: -; v_call: TRBV9; cdr3_aa: CASSSMTRFDEQFF; cdr3_nt: TGTGCCAGCAGCTCAATGACTAGGTTCGATGAGCAGTTCTTC
j_call: TRBJ2-3; cdr3_length: 14; clone_size: -; d_call: -; v_call: TRBV5-1; cdr3_aa: CASSFQGSTDTQYF; cdr3_nt: TGCGCCAGCAGCTTCCAGGGGAGCACAGATACGCAGTATTTT
j_call: TRBJ2-3; cdr3_length: 15; clone_size: -; d_call: TRBD2; v_call: TRBV2; cdr3_aa: CASRLLAGGPDTQYF; cdr3_nt: TGTGCCAGCAGACTACTAGCGGGGGGGCCGGATACGCAGTATTTT
j_call: TRBJ2-3; cdr3_length: 17; clone_size: -; d_call: TRBD1; v_call: TRBV5-1; cdr3_aa: CASSLENRGTSTDTQYF; cdr3_nt: TGCGCCAGCAGCTTGGAAAACAGGGGCACTAGCACAGATACGCAGTATTTT
j_call: TRBJ2-3; cdr3_length: 12; clone_size: -; d_call: -; v_call: TRBV7-2; cdr3_aa: CASSPTTDTQYF; cdr3_nt: TGTGCCAGCAGCCCAACAACAGATACGCAGTATTTT
j_call: TRBJ2-1; cdr3_length: 14; clone_size: once; d_call: TRBD2; v_call: TRBV5-1; cdr3_aa: CASSFLAGYNEQFF; cdr3_nt: TGCGCCAGCAGCTTTCTAGCGGGCTACAATGAGCAGTTCTTC
j_call: TRBJ2-3; cdr3_length: 16; clone_size: -; d_call: TRBD1; v_call: TRBV5-6; cdr3_aa: CASSSSGTGSTDTQYF; cdr3_nt: TGTGCCAGCAGCTCATCCGGGACAGGGAGTACAGATACGCAGTATTTT
j_call: TRBJ2-5; cdr3_length: 12; clone_size: -; d_call: -; v_call: TRBV30; cdr3_aa: CAWSGGHETQYF; cdr3_nt: TGTGCCTGGAGTGGGGGCCACGAGACCCAGTACTTC
j_call: TRBJ1-6; cdr3_length: 17; clone_size: -; d_call: TRBD1; v_call: TRBV30; cdr3_aa: CAWSVPDRGSYNSPLHF; cdr3_nt: TGTGCCTGGAGTGTACCCGACAGGGGTTCCTATAATTCACCCCTCCACTTT
j_call: TRBJ1-4; cdr3_length: 14; clone_size: -; d_call: TRBD1; v_call: TRBV30; cdr3_aa: CAWSPDRGFEKLFF; cdr3_nt: TGTGCCTGGAGTCCGGACAGGGGTTTTGAAAAACTGTTTTTT
j_call: TRBJ1-1; cdr3_length: 14; clone_size: -; d_call: -; v_call: TRBV9; cdr3_aa: CASSVAPGGTEAFF; cdr3_nt: TGTGCCAGCAGCGTAGCTCCCGGGGGAACTGAAGCTTTCTTT
j_call: TRBJ1-6; cdr3_length: 13; clone_size: -; d_call: TRBD1; v_call: TRBV19; cdr3_aa: CASSSGTEWPLHF; cdr3_nt: TGTGCCAGTAGTTCGGGGACAGAATGGCCCCTCCACTTT
j_call: TRBJ2-5; cdr3_length: 13; clone_size: -; d_call: TRBD1; v_call: TRBV7-7; cdr3_aa: CASSGQGQETQYF; cdr3_nt: TGTGCTAGCAGCGGACAGGGGCAAGAGACCCAGTACTTC
j_call: TRBJ1-4; cdr3_length: 14; clone_size: -; d_call: -; v_call: TRBV9; cdr3_aa: CASSVQGGNEKLFF; cdr3_nt: TGTGCCAGCAGCGTACAGGGAGGGAATGAAAAACTGTTTTTT
j_call: TRBJ2-1; cdr3_length: 14; clone_size: -; d_call: -; v_call: TRBV11-1; cdr3_aa: CASSLGGQYNEQFF; cdr3_nt: TGTGCCAGCAGCCTCGGGGGGCAGTACAATGAGCAGTTCTTC
j_call: TRBJ1-2; cdr3_length: 14; clone_size: -; d_call: -; v_call: TRBV13; cdr3_aa: CASSLVASNYGYTF; cdr3_nt: TGTGCCAGCAGCTTAGTCGCGAGTAACTATGGCTACACCTTC
j_call: TRBJ2-1; cdr3_length: 17; clone_size: few; d_call: TRBD2; v_call: TRBV5-4; cdr3_aa: CASSTGASGGSYNEQFF; cdr3_nt: TGTGCCAGCAGCACCGGGGCTAGCGGGGGGTCCTACAATGAGCAGTTCTTC
j_call: TRBJ1-3; cdr3_length: 15; clone_size: -; d_call: -; v_call: TRBV5-1; cdr3_aa: CASSLASGAGNTIYF; cdr3_nt: TGCGCCAGCAGCTTGGCGTCAGGGGCTGGAAACACCATATATTTT